This is a list of T cell receptor beta chains from one sample in a study of blood T cell repertoires in COVID-19. Some clones are missing from TCRdb's copy, which holds only in-frame ones; the method was immunoSEQ multiplex PCR. The sample has approximately 260,000 clones, roughly 84% seen once; the top ten hold approximately 2%. Sequences were obtained from peripheral blood. These receptors came from a woman aged 40 to 55 who had recovered from COVID-19. The CDR3 runs from the conserved cysteine through the conserved F or W. A D gene is named only where the DNA matches it firmly. Not every row has a clone size; where given, it reads once, few, many or a size class.

v_call	j_call	d_call	clone_size	cdr3_nt	cdr3_aa
TRBV4-1	TRBJ1-5	NA	NA	TGCGCCAGCAGCCCAAGGTCGGAGGGAGGACAGCCCCAGCATTTT	CASSPRSEGGQPQHF
TRBV12-1	TRBJ2-5	NA	once	TGTGCCAGCAGCTGCCCCGGGACTAGCGGGGGCCCTTACTCAGGTCCAGAGACCCAGTACTTC	CASSCPGTSGGPYSGPETQYF
TRBV27	TRBJ2-5	TRBD2	NA	TGTGCCAGCAGTTTCAGGGGACTAGACTCTGCGGAGACCCAGTACTTC	CASSFRGLDSAETQYF
TRBV5-1	TRBJ2-7	TRBD2	NA	TGCGCCAGCAGCTTACGAACCCTACTAGCGGGGACTGAGGAATCCTACGAGCAGTACTTC	CASSLRTLLAGTEESYEQYF
TRBV7-8	TRBJ2-5	TRBD2	NA	TGTGCCAGCAGTGGGGGACTAGCGGGGACCGCACTCGAGACCCAGTACTTC	CASSGGLAGTALETQYF
TRBV11-2	TRBJ2-5	NA	NA	TGTGCCAGCAGCTCCCCCCGGGACTTCAAAGAGACCCAGTACTTC	CASSSPRDFKETQYF
TRBV9	TRBJ1-2	TRBD1	few	TGTGCCAGCAGCTTTTTATGGGACAGGGATGGCTACACCTTC	CASSFLWDRDGYTF
TRBV23-1	TRBJ1-3	NA	NA	TGCGCCAGCAGTCGTCCCGGGCAGGGTACATACACCATATATTTT	CASSRPGQGTYTIYF
TRBV15	TRBJ2-3	NA	NA	TGTGCCACCAGCAGAGTGATTAGAGTGGGCACAGATACGCAGTATTTT	CATSRVIRVGTDTQYF
TRBV5-4	TRBJ2-5	NA	NA	TGTGCCAGCAGCTTTCCCCGAGACCAAGAGACCCAGTACTTC	CASSFPRDQETQYF
TRBV14	TRBJ2-2	NA	NA	TGTGCCAGCAGGTCAGGGAACACCGGGGAGCTGTTTTTT	CASRSGNTGELFF
TRBV6-5	TRBJ2-7	NA	NA	TGTGCCAGCAGTTATCGGACTGGCTACGAGCAGTACTTC	CASSYRTGYEQYF
TRBV30	TRBJ1-2	NA	NA	TGTGCCTGGAGTGACCGAAGTGGGGCGCGAGGCTACACCTTC	CAWSDRSGARGYTF
TRBV7-3	TRBJ2-5	NA	NA	TGTGCCAGCAGCCTAGGAGCCGACTATTCGGAGACCCAGTACTTC	CASSLGADYSETQYF